This TCR beta chain comes out of a study of T cells in Graves' hyperthyroidism and ophthalmopathy (dated by TCRdb to the late 2010s). Background on the whole study: Peripheral blood samples were taken at the time of initial diagnosis, prior to any treatment. After sampling, hyperthyroidism patients received methimazole starting at 30 mg daily, and ophthalmopathy patients received high-dose intravenous methylprednisolone. The paper reports TCR Vbeta CDR3 sequencing of over 120 peripheral blood samples: under 45 ophthalmopathy, about 75 hyperthyroidism and approximately 17 progressor patients. In addition, the study compared T-cell repertoires in thyroid tissue and in blood from a handful of Graves' hyperthyroidism patients. The approximately 98 discovery patients were randomly divided into training and test sets at a 7:3 ratio. To identify TCR V-J signatures that set the groups apart, the researchers used a discovery cohort of 100 patients, made up of around 40 with Graves' ophthalmopathy and 57 with stable Graves' hyperthyroidism. Prospective prediction of ophthalmopathy was tested in an independent validation cohort consisting of some 19 hyperthyroidism patients and around 16 patients who later progressed to ophthalmopathy.

Findings and caveats that apply to the study as a whole: Ophthalmopathy was separated from stable hyperthyroidism by a 13 V-J signature model, with around 90% sensitivity and 81% to 82% specificity obtained in cross-validation and 80%/75% obtained in testing. No statistical method was used to fix the sample size in advance, and group allocation was not hidden from the investigators. During validation, the model predicted progression to ophthalmopathy a median of approximately 7 months ahead of onset, with more than 55% sensitivity and roughly 72% specificity. Blood samples also contained most of the expanded thyroid clonotypes (frequency above 0.001), which suggests that blood repertoires may reflect thyroid immune responses.

The junction carries 12 bases between V and J, which are trimmed by 4 bases and 0 bases respectively. Including cysteine and phenylalanine, the CDR3 has 15 amino acids. CDR3 DNA only is kept here, 45 bases in frame from base 1. From the germline V gene (reference sequence), CDR1 is DFQATT and CDR2 is SNEGSKA. The TCR beta CDR3 regions were amplified from RNA transcripts. A first-round RT-PCR of the TCR CDR3 used the HTBI primer set with the Qiagen OneStep RT-PCR kit. A second multiplex PCR round built the libraries, followed by size selection and purification. Libraries were sequenced paired-end with 100 bp reads on an Illumina HiSeq2000. In the original analysis: Raw data were processed with SOAPnuke, discarding reads with adapters, uncalled bases, mean Phred below 15, or no exact constant-primer or identifier match. High-quality paired reads were merged using COPE v1.2.5, and each unique nucleotide sequence was defined as a clonotype. MiTCR v1.1 was used to align clonotypes to the IMGT TRBV, TRBD and TRBJ reference segments. Only V-J combinations with frequency above 0.0001, covering roughly 99% of repertoires, were analysed. The TCS score was defined as the ratio of F50 (clonal expansion) to E x V (chaos), calculated using BLOSUM62-based TCRdist between CDR3 peptides within each V-J. Welch's t-statistics and random forest reduced approximately 520 V-J features to 13, which were used in a naive Bayes classifier (R e1071). The Morisita-Horn index was used to measure how similar the thyroid and blood repertoires were. TCRdb handled the public reads itself, with Q25 trimming in fastp and clone calling in MiXCR, and kept productive beta chains. Merged by CDR3 protein, the rows form single entries marked with the most common genes and DNA. The V and J calls and clone size come from TCRdb's table, not from the authors' own analysis. The sample profile shows over 700,000 distinct CDR3 sequences; 30% to 40% of them were found once. Around a third of the sample comes from the top ten.

A patient counted as having stable Graves' hyperthyroidism if no progression to ophthalmopathy occurred over 18 months of follow-up. Hyperthyroidism patients were newly diagnosed, had a disease duration of under 2 months, and were aged 18 to 65 years. Patients with uncontrolled infections, other autoimmune diseases, pregnancy or lactation were excluded. Diagnoses relied on clinical symptoms, serum thyroxine and TRAb, thyroid ultrasound and orbital computed tomography. PBMCs were separated from roughly 9.6 ml of fresh peripheral blood using Ficoll-Paque density gradient centrifugation. Total RNA was extracted using Trizol reagent, and RNA quality was assessed on an Agilent 2100 Bioanalyzer. About this clonotype: The antigen it binds to is not known. No base qualities exist here, and no much larger clone lies one base off it.

The sequencing sample was made of blood. This receptor was taken from a middle-aged woman with Graves' hyperthyroidism. Recombination joined TRBV20-1 with TRBJ1-4; too little of a D gene remains to name it. The CDR3 loop reads CSAITSWATNEKLFF. Read as DNA, the sequence is TGCAGTGCTATAACTTCCTGGGCAACTAATGAAAAACTGTTTTTT.